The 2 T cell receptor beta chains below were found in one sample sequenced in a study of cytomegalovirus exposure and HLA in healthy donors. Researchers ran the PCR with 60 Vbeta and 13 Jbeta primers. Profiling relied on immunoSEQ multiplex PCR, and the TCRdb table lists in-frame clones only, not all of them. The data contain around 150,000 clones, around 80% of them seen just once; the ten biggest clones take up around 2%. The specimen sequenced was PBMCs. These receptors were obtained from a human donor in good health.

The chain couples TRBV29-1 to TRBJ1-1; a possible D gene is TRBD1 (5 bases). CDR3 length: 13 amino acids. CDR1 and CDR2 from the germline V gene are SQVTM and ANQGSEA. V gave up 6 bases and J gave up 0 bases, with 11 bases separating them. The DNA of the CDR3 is TGCAGCGTCGTAGGGACTGTGAACACTGAAGCTTTCTTT. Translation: CSVVGTVNTEAFF.

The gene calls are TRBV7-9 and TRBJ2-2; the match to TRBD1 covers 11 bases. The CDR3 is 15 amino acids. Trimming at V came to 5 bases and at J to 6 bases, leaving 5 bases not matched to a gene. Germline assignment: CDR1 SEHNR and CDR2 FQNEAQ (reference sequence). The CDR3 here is CASSTAGQGAGELFF. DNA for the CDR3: TGTGCCAGCAGCACCGCGGGACAGGGGGCCGGGGAGCTGTTTTTT.